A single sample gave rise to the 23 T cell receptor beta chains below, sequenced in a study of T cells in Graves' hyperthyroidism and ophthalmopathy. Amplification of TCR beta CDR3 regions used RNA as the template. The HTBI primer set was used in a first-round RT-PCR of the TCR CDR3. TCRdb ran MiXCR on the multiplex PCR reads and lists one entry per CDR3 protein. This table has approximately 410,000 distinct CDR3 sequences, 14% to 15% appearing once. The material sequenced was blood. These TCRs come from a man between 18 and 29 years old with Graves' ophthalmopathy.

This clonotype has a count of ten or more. This CDR3 is CSARRLAGASITQYF. The CDR3 DNA sequence: TGCAGTGCTAGGAGACTAGCGGGGGCCTCAATAACGCAGTATTTT. The J gene is TRBJ2-3, the V gene TRBV20-1; TRBD2 aligns across 12 bases. CDR1 and CDR2 from the germline V gene are DFQATT and SNEGSKA (reference sequence). This CDR3 spans 15 amino acids. J was trimmed by 9 bases and V by 3 bases; bases with no gene match: 10.

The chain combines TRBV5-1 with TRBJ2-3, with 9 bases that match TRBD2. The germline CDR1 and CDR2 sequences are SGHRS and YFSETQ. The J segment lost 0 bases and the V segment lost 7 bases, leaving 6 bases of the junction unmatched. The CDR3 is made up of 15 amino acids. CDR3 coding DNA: TGCGCCAGCGGCCGACTAGCGGAAAGCACAGATACGCAGTATTTT. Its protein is CASGRLAESTDTQYF.

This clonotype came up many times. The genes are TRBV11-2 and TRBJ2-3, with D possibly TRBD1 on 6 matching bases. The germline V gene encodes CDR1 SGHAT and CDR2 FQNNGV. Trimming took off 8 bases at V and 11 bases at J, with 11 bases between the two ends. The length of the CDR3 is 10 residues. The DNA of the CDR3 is TGTGCCAGCGTAGGGACATTGCAGTATTTT. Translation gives CASVGTLQYF.

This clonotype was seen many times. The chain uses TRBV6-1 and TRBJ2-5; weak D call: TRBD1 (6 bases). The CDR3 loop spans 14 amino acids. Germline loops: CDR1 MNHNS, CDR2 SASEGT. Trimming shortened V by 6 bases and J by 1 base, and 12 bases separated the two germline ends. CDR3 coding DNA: TGTGCCAGCAGCCACAGGGTTACCCAAGAGACCCAGTACTTC. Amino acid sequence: CASSHRVTQETQYF.

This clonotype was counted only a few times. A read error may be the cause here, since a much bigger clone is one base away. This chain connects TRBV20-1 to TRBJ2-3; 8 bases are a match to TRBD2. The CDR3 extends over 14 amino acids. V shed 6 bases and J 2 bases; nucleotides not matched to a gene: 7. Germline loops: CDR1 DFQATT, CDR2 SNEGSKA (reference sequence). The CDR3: CSARGGPNTDTQYF. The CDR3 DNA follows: TGCAGTGCCCGGGGGGGGCCAAACACAGATACGCAGTATTTT.

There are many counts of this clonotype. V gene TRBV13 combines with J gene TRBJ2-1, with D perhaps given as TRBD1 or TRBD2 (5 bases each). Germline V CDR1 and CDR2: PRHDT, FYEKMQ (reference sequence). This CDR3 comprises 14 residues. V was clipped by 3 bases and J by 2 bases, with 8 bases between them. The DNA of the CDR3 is TGTGCCAGCAGCTTCCGGGGCCCCTACAATGAGCAGTTCTTC. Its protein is CASSFRGPYNEQFF. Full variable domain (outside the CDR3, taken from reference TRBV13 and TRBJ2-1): AAGVIQSPRHLIKEKRETATLKCYPIPRHDTVYWYQQGPGQDPQFLISFYEKMQSDKGSIPDRFSAQQFSDYHSELNMSSLELGDSALYFCASSFRGPYNEQFFGPGTRLTVL.

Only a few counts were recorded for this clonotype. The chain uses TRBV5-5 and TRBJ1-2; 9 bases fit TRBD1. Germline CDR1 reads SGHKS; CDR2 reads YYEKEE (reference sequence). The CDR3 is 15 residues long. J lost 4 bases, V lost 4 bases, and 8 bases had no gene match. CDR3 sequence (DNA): TGTGCCAGCAGCCCACAGGGGGCGCCGGGCTATGGCTACACCTTC. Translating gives CASSPQGAPGYGYTF.

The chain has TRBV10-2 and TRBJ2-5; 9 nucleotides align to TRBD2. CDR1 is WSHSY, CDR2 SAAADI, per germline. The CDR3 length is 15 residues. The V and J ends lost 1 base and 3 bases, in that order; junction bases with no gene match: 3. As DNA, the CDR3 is TGCGCCAGCAGTGAGTACCGCGGGGGGGAAGAGACCCAGTACTTC. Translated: CASSEYRGGEETQYF.

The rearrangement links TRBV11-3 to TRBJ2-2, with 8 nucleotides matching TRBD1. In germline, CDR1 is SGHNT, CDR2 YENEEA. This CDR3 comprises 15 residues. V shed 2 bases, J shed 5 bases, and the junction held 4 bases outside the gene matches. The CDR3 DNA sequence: TGTGCCAGCAGCTTACAGGGGGCAGTAACCGGGGAGCTGTTTTTT. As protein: CASSLQGAVTGELFF.

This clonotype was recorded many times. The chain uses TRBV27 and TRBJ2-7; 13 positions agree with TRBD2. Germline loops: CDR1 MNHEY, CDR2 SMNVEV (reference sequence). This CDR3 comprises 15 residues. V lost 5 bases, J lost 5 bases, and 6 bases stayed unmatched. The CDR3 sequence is CASSPGTSGVNEQYF. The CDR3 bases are TGTGCCAGCAGTCCCGGGACTAGCGGGGTAAACGAGCAGTACTTC.

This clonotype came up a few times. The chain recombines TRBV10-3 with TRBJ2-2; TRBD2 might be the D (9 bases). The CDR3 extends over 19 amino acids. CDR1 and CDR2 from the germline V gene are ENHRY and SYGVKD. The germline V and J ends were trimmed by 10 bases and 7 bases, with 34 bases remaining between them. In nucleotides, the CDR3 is TGTGCCACCCACCCTGCGGGGGGGTTAAAGGACAGGGTGAACGGGGAGCTGTTTTTT. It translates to CATHPAGGLKDRVNGELFF.

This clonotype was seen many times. CDR3 amino acids: CASGLVLGQGIGNYGYTF. CDR3 coding DNA: TGTGCTAGTGGTTTGGTGTTGGGACAGGGTATCGGTAACTATGGCTACACCTTC. The chain combines TRBV12-5 with TRBJ1-2, with TRBD1 identical over 9 bases. Germline values: CDR1 LGHNT, CDR2 FRNRAP. The CDR3 spans 18 residues. Unmatched junction bases numbered 9, after V lost 0 bases and J lost 1 base.

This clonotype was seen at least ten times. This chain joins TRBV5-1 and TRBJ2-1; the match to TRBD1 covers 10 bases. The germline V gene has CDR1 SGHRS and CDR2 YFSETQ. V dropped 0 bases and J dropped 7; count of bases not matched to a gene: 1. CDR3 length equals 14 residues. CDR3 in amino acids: CASSLGDRGNEQFF. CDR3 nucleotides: TGCGCCAGCAGCTTGGGGGACAGGGGTAATGAGCAGTTCTTC.

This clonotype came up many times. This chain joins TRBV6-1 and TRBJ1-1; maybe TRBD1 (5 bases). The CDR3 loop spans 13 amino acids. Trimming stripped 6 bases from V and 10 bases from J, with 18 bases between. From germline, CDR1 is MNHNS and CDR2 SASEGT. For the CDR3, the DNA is TGTGCCAGCAGCCAGGACGGGGGAGGGCGAGCTTTCTTT. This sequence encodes CASSQDGGGRAFF.

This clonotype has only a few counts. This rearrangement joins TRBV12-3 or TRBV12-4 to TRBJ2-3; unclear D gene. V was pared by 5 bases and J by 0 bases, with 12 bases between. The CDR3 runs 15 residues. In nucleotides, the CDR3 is TGTGCCAGCAGTAAGTCGGCAGTTAGCACAGATACGCAGTATTTT. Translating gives CASSKSAVSTDTQYF.

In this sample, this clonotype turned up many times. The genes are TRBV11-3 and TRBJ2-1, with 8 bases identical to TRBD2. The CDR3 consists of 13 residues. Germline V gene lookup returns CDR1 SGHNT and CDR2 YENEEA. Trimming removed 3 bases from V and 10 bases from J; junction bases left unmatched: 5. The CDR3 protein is CASSLGGGKEQFF. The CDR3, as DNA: TGTGCCAGCAGCTTGGGCGGGGGGAAGGAGCAGTTCTTC.

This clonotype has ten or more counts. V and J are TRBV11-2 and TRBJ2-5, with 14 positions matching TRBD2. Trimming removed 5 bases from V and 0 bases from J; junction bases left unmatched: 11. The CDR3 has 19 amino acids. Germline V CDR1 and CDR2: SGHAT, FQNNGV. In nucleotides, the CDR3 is TGTGCCAGCAGCCGACTCGGGACTAGCGGGGGCCCGTACCAAGAGACCCAGTACTTC. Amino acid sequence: CASSRLGTSGGPYQETQYF.

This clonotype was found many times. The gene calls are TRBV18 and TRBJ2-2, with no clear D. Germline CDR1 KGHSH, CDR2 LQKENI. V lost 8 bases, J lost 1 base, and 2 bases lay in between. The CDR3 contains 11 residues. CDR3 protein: CASQNTGELFF. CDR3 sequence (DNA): TGTGCCAGCCAGAACACCGGGGAGCTGTTTTTT.

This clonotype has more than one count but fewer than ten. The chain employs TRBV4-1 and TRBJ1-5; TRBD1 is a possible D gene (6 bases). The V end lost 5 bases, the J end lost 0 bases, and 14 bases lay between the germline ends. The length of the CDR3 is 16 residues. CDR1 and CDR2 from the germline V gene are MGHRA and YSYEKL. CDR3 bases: TGCGCCAGCAGCTCAGGACAGACTCATAGCAATCAGCCCCAGCATTTT. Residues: CASSSGQTHSNQPQHF.

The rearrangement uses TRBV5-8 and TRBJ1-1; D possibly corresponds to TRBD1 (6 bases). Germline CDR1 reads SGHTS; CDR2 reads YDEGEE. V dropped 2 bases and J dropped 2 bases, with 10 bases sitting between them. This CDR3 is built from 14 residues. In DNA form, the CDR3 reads TGTGCCAGCAGCTTCACAGGGACAAACACTGAAGCTTTCTTT. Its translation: CASSFTGTNTEAFF.

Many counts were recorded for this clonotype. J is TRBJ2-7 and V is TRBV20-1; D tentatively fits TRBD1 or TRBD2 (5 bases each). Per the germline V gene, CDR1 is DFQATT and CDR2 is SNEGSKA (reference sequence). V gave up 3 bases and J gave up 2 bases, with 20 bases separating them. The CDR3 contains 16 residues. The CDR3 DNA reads TGCAGTGCTAGGGGGATCACGAGGGGTCGGGCCTACGAGCAGTACTTC. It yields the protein CSARGITRGRAYEQYF.

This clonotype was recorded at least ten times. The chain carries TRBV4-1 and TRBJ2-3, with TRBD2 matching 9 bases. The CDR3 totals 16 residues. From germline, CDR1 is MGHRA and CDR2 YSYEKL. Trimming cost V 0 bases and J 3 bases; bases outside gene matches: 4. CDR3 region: CASSQERGGRTDTQYF. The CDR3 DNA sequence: TGCGCCAGCAGCCAAGAGCGGGGGGGCCGTACAGATACGCAGTATTTT.

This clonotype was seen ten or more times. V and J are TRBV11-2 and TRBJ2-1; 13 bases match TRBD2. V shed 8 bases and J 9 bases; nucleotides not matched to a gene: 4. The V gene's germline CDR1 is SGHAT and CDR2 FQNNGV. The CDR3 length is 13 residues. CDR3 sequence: CASGRLAGGEQFF. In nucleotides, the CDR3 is TGTGCCAGCGGACGACTAGCGGGAGGTGAGCAGTTCTTC.